This TCR beta chain was retrieved from a study of OX40 agonist ivuxolimab in advanced cancers. Study-wide context: Partial responses occurred in three patients (one hepatocellular carcinoma, two cutaneous melanoma).

Notes on the study in general: Circulating CD4+ and CD8+ T cells showed clonal expansion by week 6 at 0.1 to 3.0 mg/kg. The study found among the lowest clonal expansion in partial responders at 0.1-3.0 mg/kg. The expanded peripheral T cells' antigen specificity was not determined.

Assay: immunoSEQ multiplex PCR; the TCRdb copy retains only in-frame clones and omits some. The profile shows about 70,000 clones, around 88% of them singletons. This clone was counted between two and nine times. Its specificity is not known. The CDR3 is 12 residues long. This chain connects TRBV21-1 to TRBJ2-5; the D call in the table, TRBD2, was not verified against the DNA. TRBV21-1 is a known pseudogene. The source of this sequence is an adult with an advanced solid tumor such as melanoma, head and neck, liver or kidney cancer. The sample in question was CD4+ or CD8+ T cells sorted from blood, obtained in a trial of the OX40 agonist ivuxolimab. CDR3 sequence: CASSWERGTQYF. CDR3 nucleotides: TGTGCCAGCAGCTGGGAGCGGGGGACCCAGTACTTC.